The 4 T cell receptor beta chains listed next were all sequenced from one sample in a study of cytomegalovirus exposure and HLA in healthy donors. Using immunoSEQ multiplex PCR, the repertoire was profiled, and TCRdb retains in-frame clones only, with some absent. Seen here are 150,000 to 200,000 clones, 85% observed once, and the top ten hold roughly 15%. Sequencing used PBMCs. These receptors all come from a man aged 18 to 30 in good health and CMV-seropositive.

CDR3 sequence: CASSRVSGLAYEQYF. CDR3 DNA sequence: TGTGCCAGCAGCAGGGTGAGCGGTCTGGCCTACGAGCAGTACTTC. The J gene is TRBJ2-7, the V gene TRBV21-1; the DNA was not used to check the table's D call, TRBD2. TRBV21-1 is described as a pseudogene. This CDR3 comprises 15 residues.

The gene calls are TRBV28 and TRBJ2-7; no firm D call. Trimming took 2 bases from V and 3 from J, leaving 5 bases between them. The germline CDR1 and CDR2 sequences are MDHEN and SYDVKM. CDR3 size: 12 residues. The CDR3 region has the DNA TGTGCCAGCAGTTTAGCAGTCTACGAGCAGTACTTC. Amino acid sequence: CASSLAVYEQYF.

The chain employs TRBV2 and TRBJ2-3; D is perhaps TRBD2 (5 bases). CDR3 length: 15 amino acids. Trimming shortened V by 3 bases and J by 4 bases, and 14 bases separated the two germline ends. Germline V gene sequence: CDR1 SNHLY, CDR2 FYNNEI. CDR3 in DNA: TGTGCCAGCAGTGAGAGGACCCAGAGGGCAGATACGCAGTATTTT. Translating gives CASSERTQRADTQYF. The whole variable domain, filled in from reference TRBV2 and TRBJ2-3, reads EPEVTQTPSHQVTQMGQEVILRCVPISNHLYFYWYRQILGQKVEFLVSFYNNEISEKSEIFDDQFSVERPDGSNFTLKIRSTKLEDSAMYFCASSERTQRADTQYFGPGTRLTVL.

The chain links TRBV5-1 to TRBJ1-3, with a possible D match to TRBD1 (6 bases). The CDR3 totals 15 residues. Looked up from germline, CDR1 is SGHRS and CDR2 is YFSETQ. The V end lost 4 bases, the J end lost 4 bases, and 15 bases lay between the germline ends. CDR3 sequence: CASSPLQGAGNTIYF. Written as DNA, the CDR3 is TGCGCCAGCAGCCCCCTACAGGGAGCAGGAAACACCATATATTTT. Full variable domain (remainder filled in from reference TRBV5-1 and TRBJ1-3): KAGVTQTPRYLIKTRGQQVTLSCSPISGHRSVSWYQQTPGQGLQFLFEYFSETQRNKGNFPGRFSGRQFSNSRSEMNVSTLELGDSALYLCASSPLQGAGNTIYFGEGSWLTVV.